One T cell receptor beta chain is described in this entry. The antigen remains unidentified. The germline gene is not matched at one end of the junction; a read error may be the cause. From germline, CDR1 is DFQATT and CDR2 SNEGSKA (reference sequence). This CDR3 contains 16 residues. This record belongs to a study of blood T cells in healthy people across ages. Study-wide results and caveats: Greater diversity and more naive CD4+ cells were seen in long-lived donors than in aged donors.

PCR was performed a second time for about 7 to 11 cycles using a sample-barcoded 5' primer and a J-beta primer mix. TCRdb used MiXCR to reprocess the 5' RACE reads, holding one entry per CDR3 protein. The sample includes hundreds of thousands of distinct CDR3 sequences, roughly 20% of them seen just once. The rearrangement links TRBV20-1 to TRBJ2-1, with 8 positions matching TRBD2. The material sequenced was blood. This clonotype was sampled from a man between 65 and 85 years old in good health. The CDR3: CGARDTGLAGHNEQFF. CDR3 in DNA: TGCGGTGCTAGAGATACCGGGCTAGCGGGCCACAATGAGCAGTTCTTC.